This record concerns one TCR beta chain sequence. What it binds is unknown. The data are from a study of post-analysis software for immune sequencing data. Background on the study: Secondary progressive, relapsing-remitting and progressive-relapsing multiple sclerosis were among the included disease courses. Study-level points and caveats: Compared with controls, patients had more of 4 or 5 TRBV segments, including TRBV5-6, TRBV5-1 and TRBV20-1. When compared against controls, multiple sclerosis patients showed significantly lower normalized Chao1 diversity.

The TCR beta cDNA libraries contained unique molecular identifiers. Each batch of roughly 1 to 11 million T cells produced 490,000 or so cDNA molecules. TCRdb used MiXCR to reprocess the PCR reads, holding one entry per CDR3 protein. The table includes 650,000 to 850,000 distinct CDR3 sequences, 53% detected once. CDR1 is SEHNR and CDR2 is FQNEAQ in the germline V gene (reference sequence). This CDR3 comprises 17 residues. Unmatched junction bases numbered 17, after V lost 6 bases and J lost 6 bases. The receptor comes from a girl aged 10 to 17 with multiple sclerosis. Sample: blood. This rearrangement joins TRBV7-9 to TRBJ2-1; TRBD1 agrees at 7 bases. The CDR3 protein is CASRSETPTGARNEQFF. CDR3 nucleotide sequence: TGTGCCAGCAGATCCGAGACACCTACAGGGGCCCGCAATGAGCAGTTCTTC.